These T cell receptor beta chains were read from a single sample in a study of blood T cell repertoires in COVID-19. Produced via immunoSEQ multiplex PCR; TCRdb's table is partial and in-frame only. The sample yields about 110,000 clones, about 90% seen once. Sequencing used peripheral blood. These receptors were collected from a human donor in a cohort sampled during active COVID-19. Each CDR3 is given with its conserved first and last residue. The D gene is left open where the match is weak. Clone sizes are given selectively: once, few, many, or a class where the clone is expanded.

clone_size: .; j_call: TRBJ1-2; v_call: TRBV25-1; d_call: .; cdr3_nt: TGTGCCAGCAGTGACCTTACTGGTGGCTACACCTTC; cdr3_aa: CASSDLTGGYTF
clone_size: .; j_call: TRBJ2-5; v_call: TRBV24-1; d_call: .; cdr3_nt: TGTGCCACCAGTGATTTCGAGGGGGAGGGAGGGGAGACCCAGTACTTC; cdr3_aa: CATSDFEGEGGETQYF
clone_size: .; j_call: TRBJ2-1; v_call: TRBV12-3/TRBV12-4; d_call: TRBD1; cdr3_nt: TGTGCCAGCAGGATTTCAGGGGGTGAGCAGTTCTTC; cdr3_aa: CASRISGGEQFF
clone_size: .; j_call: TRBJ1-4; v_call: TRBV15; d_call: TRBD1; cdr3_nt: TGTGCCACCAGCAGAGGAGGACAGGGGACTAAAACTAATGAAAAACTGTTTTTT; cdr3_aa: CATSRGGQGTKTNEKLFF
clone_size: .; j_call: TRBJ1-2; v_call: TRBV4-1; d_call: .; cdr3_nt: TGCGCCAGCAGCCAAAACCGCGGGGGAAACTATGGCTACACCTTC; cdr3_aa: CASSQNRGGNYGYTF
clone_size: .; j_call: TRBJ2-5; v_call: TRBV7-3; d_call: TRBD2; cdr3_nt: TGTGCCAGCAGCTTAGCGGCGGGAGGGTTGGAGACCCAGTACTTC; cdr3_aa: CASSLAAGGLETQYF
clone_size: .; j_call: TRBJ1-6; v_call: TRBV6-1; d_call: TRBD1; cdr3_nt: TGTGCCAGCAGTGCCCAGGGGACAGGGACTAATAATTCACCCCTCCACTTT; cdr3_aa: CASSAQGTGTNNSPLHF
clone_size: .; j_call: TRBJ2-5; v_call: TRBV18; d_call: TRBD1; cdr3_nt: TGTGCCAGCCAATCGGGACAGCAAGAGACCCAGTACTTC; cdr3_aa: CASQSGQQETQYF
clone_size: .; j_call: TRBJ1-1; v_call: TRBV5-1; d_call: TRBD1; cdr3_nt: TGCGCCAGCAGCTTGGAGGGACAGGGACCACCCCTTAGCACTGAAGCTTTCTTT; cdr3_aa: CASSLEGQGPPLSTEAFF
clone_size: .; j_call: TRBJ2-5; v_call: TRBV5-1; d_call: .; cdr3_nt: TGCGCCAGCAGCTTGGTTCCAGGGAAGGAGACCCAGTACTTC; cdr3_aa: CASSLVPGKETQYF
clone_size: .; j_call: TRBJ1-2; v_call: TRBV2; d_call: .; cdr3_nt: TGTGCCAGCAGTGAACCGGTCGTTAACTATGGCTACACCTTC; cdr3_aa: CASSEPVVNYGYTF
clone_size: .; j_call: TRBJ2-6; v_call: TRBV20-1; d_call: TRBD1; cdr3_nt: TGCAGTGCTAGTAACAGGGGTACTGGGGCCAACGTCCTGACTTTC; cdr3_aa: CSASNRGTGANVLTF
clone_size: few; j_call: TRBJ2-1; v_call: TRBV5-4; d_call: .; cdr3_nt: TGTGCCAGCAGCTTGACAGTGAGCTCCTACAATGAGCAGTTCTTC; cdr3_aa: CASSLTVSSYNEQFF
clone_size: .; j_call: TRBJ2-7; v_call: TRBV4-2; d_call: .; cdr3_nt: TGTGCCAGCAGCCAAGGTACAGACCGGTCCTACGAGCAGTACTTC; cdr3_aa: CASSQGTDRSYEQYF
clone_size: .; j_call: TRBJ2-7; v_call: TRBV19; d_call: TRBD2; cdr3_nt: TGTGCCAGTAGTATGACTAGCGGATACGAGCAGTACTTC; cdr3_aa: CASSMTSGYEQYF
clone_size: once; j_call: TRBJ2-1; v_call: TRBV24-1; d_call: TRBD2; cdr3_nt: TGTGCCACCAGTGAATCCGGACTAGCGGGAGAAAATGAGCAGTTCTTC; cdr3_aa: CATSESGLAGENEQFF
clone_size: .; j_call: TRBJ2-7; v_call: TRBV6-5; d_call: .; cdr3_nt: TGTGCCAGCAGTCCTCGGAGGGGACGGGAGGAGCAGTACTTC; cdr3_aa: CASSPRRGREEQYF
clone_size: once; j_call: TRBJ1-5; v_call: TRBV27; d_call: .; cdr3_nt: TGTGCCAGCAGTCTGACAGGCATGGAGCCCCAGCATTTT; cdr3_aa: CASSLTGMEPQHF
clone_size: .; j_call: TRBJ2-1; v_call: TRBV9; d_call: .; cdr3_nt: TGTGCCAGCAGCCCGTCGACCCCAGGGGATTCGAATGAGCAGTTCTTC; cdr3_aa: CASSPSTPGDSNEQFF
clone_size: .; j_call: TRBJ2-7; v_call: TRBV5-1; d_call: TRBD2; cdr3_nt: TGCGCCAGCAGCTTGAGGGGCGCGGGAGGGCAGGTCGAGCAGTACTTC; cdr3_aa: CASSLRGAGGQVEQYF
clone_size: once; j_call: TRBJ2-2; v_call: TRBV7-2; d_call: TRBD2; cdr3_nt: TGTGCCAGCAGCTTAGAACTAGCGGATATCACCGGGGAGCTGTTTTTT; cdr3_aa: CASSLELADITGELFF
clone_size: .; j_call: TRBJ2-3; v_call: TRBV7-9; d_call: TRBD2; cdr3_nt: TGTGCCAGCAGCCGACTAGCGGGAGGAGATACGCAGTATTTT; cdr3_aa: CASSRLAGGDTQYF
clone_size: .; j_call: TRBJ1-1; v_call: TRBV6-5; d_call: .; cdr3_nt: TGTGCCAGCAGTTGGGGGGGCCTTATGGACACTGAAGCTTTCTTT; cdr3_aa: CASSWGGLMDTEAFF
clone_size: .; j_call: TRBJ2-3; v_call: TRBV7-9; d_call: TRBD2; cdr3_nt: TGTGCCAGCAGCTTAAGAGCTAGCGGGAGACTCGATACGCAGTATTTT; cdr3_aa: CASSLRASGRLDTQYF
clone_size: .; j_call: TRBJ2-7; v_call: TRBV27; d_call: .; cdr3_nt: TGTGCCAGCAGTTTAGGGCCCGCCTACGAGCAGTACTTC; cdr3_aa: CASSLGPAYEQYF
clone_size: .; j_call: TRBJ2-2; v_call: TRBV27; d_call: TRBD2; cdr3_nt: TGTGCCACCTCAGATGGTGGGAGGGCTTCCGGGGAGCTGTTTTTT; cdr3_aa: CATSDGGRASGELFF
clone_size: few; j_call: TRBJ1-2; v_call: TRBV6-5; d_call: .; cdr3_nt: TGTGCCAGCAGTCTTGACAGCTATGGCTACACCTTC; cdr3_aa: CASSLDSYGYTF
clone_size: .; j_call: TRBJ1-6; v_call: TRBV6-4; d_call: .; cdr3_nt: TGTGCCAGCAGTGACGCGGCGTATAATTCACCCCTCCACTTT; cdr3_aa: CASSDAAYNSPLHF
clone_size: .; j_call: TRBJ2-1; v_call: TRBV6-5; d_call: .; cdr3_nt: TGTGCCAGCAGTTACTCCTGGCAGGGGCCATACAATGAGCAGTTCTTC; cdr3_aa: CASSYSWQGPYNEQFF
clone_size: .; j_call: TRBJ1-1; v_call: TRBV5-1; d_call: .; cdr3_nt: TGCGCCAGCAGGAGGAGCGGGGGAACTTCGAACACTGAAGCTTTCTTT; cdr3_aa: CASRRSGGTSNTEAFF
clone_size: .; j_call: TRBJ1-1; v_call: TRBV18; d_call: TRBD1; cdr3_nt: TGTGCCAGCTCGCAAGGACAGGGGGCAACTGAAGCTTTCTTT; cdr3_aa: CASSQGQGATEAFF
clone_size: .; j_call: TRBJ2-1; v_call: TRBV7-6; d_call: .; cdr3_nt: TGTGCCAGCAGCCAGGATTTGGGCCCCTACAATGAGCAGTTCTTC; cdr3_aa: CASSQDLGPYNEQFF
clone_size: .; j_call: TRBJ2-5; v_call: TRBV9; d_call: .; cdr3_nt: TGTGCCAGCAGCGTAGAAGGGGTGGAGACCCAGTACTTC; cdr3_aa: CASSVEGVETQYF
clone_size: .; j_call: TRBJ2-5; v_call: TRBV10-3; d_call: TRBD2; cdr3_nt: TGTGCCATCAGTGAATTGTGGGAGGGCGTCTGGGAGACCCAGTACTTC; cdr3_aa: CAISELWEGVWETQYF
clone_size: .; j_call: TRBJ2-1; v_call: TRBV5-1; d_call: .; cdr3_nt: TGCGCCAGCAGCTTGGTAGGGGTAACATCCAATGAGCAGTTCTTC; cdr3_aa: CASSLVGVTSNEQFF
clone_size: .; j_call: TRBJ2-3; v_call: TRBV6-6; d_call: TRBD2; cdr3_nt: TGTGCCAGCAGTCTGACTAGCGGGGGAGCAGATACGCAGTATTTT; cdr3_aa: CASSLTSGGADTQYF
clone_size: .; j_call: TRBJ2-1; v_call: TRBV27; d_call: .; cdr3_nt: TGTGCCAGCAGTTTCCAGGGTAGCTCCTACAATGAGCAGTTCTTC; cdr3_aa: CASSFQGSSYNEQFF
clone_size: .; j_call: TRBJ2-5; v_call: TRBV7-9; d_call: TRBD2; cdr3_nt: TGTGCCAGCAGCTTCCGGCTAGCGGGAGAAGAGACCCAGTACTTC; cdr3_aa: CASSFRLAGEETQYF
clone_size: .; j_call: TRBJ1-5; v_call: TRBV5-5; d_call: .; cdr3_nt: TGTGCCAGCAGCTTACAGCTCACTGCCCCCATAGATCAGCCCCAGCATTTT; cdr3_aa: CASSLQLTAPIDQPQHF
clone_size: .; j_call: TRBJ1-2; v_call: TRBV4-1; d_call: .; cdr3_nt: TGCGCCAGCAGCCAAGATCTCCAGGCTTCGAACTATGGCTACACCTTC; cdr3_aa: CASSQDLQASNYGYTF
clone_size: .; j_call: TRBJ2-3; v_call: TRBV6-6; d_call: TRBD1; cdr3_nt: TGTGCCAGCAGCCCAGGGGGAACAGATACGCAGTATTTT; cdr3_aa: CASSPGGTDTQYF
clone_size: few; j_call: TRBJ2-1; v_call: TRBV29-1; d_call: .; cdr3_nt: TGCAGCTCCTTGGAGAATCGTTTGCAGTTCTTC; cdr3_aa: CSSLENRLQFF
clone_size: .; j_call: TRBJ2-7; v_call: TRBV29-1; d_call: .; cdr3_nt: TGCAGCGTTACCAATCACAGGGAGAGGCAGTACTTC; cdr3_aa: CSVTNHRERQYF
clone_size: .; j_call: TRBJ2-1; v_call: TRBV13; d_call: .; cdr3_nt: TGTGCCAGCAGCTTAGGCCGGGGTGAGCAGTTCTTC; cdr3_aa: CASSLGRGEQFF
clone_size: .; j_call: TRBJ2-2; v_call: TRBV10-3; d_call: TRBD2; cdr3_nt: TGTGCCATCAGTGAGCCAAGGACTAGCGGGAACACCGGGGAGCTGTTTTTT; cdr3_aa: CAISEPRTSGNTGELFF